This T cell receptor beta chain was retrieved from a study of identical twins. V trimming: 10 bases; J trimming: 2 bases; junction bases outside the gene matches: 11. Germline V lookup: CDR1 MNHNS, CDR2 SASEGT. This CDR3 is 15 amino acids long. Each CDR3 protein is one row after TCRdb ran MiXCR on the 5' RACE reads. Here the sample spans about 790,000 distinct CDR3 sequences, 18% being singletons. This sample also belongs to another study, concerning T cells expressing NK-cell markers. This second study says: Dominant NKG2C+ clonotypes in 6 or 7 donors made up roughly 1.0-7.0% of CD8+ T cells.

The clonotype was recovered from a woman aged 18-35 years in good health. Sequencing used PBMCs. The rearrangement links TRBV6-1 to TRBJ2-7; 10 nucleotides match TRBD2. The CDR3 nucleotides are TGTGCCACCGAAAAGCCCCTAGCGGGGGCCTACGAGCAGTACTTC. It specifies CATEKPLAGAYEQYF.